Here is one TCR beta chain with its context. The length of the CDR3 is 16 residues. In germline, CDR1 is SGDLS, CDR2 YYNGEE. Trimming took 0 bases from V and 8 from J, leaving 20 bases between them. This entry comes from a study of cytomegalovirus exposure and HLA in healthy donors. The PCR ran on 60 Vbeta and 13 Jbeta primers. TCRdb keeps only in-frame clones here, not all; method: immunoSEQ multiplex PCR. The sample yields approximately 150,000 clones, around 73% seen once. The TCR originated in a woman aged 18-30 years in good health and CMV-seronegative. This sequence joins TRBV9 and TRBJ1-2; D is possibly TRBD1 (6 bases). Material for sequencing was PBMCs. The CDR3 is CASSVASTQGYYGYTF. CDR3 sequence (DNA): TGTGCCAGCAGCGTAGCTTCAACCCAGGGGTATTACGGCTACACCTTC. The complete variable domain, with remaining parts taken from reference TRBV9 and TRBJ1-2, reads DSGVTQTPKHLITATGQRVTLRCSPRSGDLSVYWYQQSLDQGLQFLIQYYNGEERAKGNILERFSAQQFPDLHSELNLSSLELGDSALYFCASSVASTQGYYGYTFGSGTRLTVV.